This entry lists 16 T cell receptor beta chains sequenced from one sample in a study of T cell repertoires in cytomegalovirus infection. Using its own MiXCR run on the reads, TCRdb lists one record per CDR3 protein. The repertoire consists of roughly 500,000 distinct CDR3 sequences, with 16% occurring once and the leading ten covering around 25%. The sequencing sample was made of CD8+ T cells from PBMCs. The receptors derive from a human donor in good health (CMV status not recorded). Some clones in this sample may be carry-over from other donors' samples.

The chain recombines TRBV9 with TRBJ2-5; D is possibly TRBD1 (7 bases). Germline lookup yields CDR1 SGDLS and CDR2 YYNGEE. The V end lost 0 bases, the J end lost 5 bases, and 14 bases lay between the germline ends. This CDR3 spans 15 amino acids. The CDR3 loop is CASSVANRGGETQYF. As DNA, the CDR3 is TGTGCCAGCAGCGTAGCGAACAGGGGAGGTGAGACCCAGTACTTC.

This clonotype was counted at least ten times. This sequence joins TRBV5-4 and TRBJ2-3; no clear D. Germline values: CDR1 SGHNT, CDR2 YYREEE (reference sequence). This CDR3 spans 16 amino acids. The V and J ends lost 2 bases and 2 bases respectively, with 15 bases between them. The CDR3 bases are TGTGCCAGCAGCTTAGGGCTAGGCCGATACACAGATACGCAGTATTTT. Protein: CASSLGLGRYTDTQYF.

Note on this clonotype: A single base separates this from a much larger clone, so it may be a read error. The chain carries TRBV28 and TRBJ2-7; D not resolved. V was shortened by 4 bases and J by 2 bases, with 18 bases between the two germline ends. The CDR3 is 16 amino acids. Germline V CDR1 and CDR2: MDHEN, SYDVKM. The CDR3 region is CASSSRIAAMTYEQYF. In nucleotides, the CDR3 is TGTGCCAGCAGTTCCCGGATAGCCGCAATGACCTACGAGCAGTACTTC.

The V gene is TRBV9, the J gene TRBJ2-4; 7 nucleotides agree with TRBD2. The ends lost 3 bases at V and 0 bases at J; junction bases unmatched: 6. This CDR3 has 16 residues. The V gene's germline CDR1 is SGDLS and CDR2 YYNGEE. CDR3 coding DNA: TGTGCCAGCAGCGAGACGGGAGGATTAGCCAAAAACATTCAGTACTTC. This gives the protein CASSETGGLAKNIQYF.

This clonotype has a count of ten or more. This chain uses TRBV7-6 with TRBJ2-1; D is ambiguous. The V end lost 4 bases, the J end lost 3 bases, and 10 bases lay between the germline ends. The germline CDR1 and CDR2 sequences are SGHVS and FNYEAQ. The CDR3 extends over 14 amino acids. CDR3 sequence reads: CASSSIPNYNEQFF. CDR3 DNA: TGTGCCAGCAGCTCGATCCCTAACTACAATGAGCAGTTCTTC.

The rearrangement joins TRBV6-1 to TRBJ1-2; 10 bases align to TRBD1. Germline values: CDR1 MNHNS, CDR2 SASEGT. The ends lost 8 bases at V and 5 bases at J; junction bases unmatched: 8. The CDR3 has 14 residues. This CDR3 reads CASREGQGLYGYTF. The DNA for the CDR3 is TGTGCCAGCCGGGAGGGACAGGGGCTTTATGGCTACACCTTC.

CDR3 coding DNA: TGTGCCAGCAGCGAAGGGACAGGGGGGAACTACAATGAGCAGTTCTTC. It specifies CASSEGTGGNYNEQFF. The V call is TRBV9, the J call TRBJ2-1; 11 positions match TRBD1. This CDR3 has 16 residues. With V trimmed by 3 bases and J by 3 bases, 5 bases remained unmatched. CDR1 and CDR2 from the germline V gene are SGDLS and YYNGEE.

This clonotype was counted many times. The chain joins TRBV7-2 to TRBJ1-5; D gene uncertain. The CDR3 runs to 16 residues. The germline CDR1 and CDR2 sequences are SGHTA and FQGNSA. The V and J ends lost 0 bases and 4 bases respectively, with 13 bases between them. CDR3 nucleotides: TGTGCCAGCAGCTTAGCGGGCAATTTGGGAAATCAGCCCCAGCATTTT. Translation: CASSLAGNLGNQPQHF.

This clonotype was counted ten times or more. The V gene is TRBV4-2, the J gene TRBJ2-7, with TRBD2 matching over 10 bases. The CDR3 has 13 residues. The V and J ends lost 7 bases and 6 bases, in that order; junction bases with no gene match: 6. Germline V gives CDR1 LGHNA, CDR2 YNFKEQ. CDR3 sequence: CASTPGTSVEQYF. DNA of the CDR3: TGTGCCAGCACCCCCGGGACTAGCGTCGAGCAGTACTTC.

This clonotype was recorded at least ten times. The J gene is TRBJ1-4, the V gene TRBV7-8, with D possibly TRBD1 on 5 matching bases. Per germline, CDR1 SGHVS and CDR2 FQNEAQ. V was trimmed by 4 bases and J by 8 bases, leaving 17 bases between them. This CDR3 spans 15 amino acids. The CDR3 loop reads CASSSYSGGEEKLFF. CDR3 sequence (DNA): TGTGCCAGCAGCTCCTACTCGGGGGGGGAAGAAAAACTGTTTTTT.

CDR3 DNA sequence: TGTGCCAGCACCCCTTGGAGGGAACAAGGCACTGAAGCTTTCTTT. Translated: CASTPWREQGTEAFF. The V and J genes are TRBV11-2 and TRBJ1-1; no reliable D call. CDR3 length: 15 amino acids. Germline V gene lookup returns CDR1 SGHAT and CDR2 FQNNGV. V dropped 7 bases and J dropped 4 bases, with 19 bases sitting between them.

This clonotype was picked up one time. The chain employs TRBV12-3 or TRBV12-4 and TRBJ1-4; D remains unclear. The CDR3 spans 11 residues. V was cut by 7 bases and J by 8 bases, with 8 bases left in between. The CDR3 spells CASMSGEKLFF. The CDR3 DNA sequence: TGTGCCAGCATGAGTGGGGAAAAACTGTTTTTT.

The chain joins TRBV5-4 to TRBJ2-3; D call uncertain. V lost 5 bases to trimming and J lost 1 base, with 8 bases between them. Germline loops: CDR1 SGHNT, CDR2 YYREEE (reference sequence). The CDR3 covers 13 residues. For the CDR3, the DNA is TGTGCCAGCAGGATTACCGGCACAGATACGCAGTATTTT. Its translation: CASRITGTDTQYF.

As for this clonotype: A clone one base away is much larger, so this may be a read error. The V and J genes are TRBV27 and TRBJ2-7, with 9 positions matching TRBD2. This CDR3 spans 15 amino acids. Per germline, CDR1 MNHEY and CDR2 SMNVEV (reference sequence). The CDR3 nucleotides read TGTGCCCGCAGTTCCCGTGGTAGCGGGAGCTACGAGCAGTACTTC. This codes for CARSSRGSGSYEQYF.

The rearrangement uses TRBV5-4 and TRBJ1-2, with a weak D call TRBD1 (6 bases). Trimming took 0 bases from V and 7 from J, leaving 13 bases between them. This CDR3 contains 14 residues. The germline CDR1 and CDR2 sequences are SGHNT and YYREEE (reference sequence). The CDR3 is CASSLVGQSSGYTF. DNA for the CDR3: TGTGCCAGCAGCTTGGTCGGACAGTCTAGTGGCTACACCTTC.

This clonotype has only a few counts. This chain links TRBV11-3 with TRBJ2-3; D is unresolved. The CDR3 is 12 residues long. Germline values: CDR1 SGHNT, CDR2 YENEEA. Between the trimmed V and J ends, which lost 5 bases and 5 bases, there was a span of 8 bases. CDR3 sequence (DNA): TGTGCCAGCAGCGCGTCGAGAGATACGCAGTATTTT. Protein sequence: CASSASRDTQYF.